The 26 T cell receptor beta chains below all came from one sample that was sequenced in a study of a mutant IDH1 vaccine in newly diagnosed glioma. TCRdb keeps only in-frame clones here, not all; method: immunoSEQ multiplex PCR. This sample has around 120,000 clones, with over 75% found just once. Their antigens are not known. Described time point: week 11, during vaccination. Every vaccination contained 300 ug of the mutant IDH1 20-mer peptide and was paired with topical imiquimod. The sample was PBMCs, taken from a glioma patient whose treatment included an IDH1 peptide vaccine. All receptors come from a man in his forties or fifties with glioma.

The chain carries TRBV6-6 and TRBJ2-2; TRBD2 matches at 12 bases. V shed 4 bases and J 6 bases; nucleotides not matched to a gene: 3. There are 15 residues in the CDR3. Germline loops: CDR1 MNHNY, CDR2 SVGAGI (reference sequence). Here the CDR3 reads CASSSLAGGPGELFF. For the CDR3, the DNA is TGTGCCAGCAGTTCTCTAGCGGGAGGGCCCGGGGAGCTGTTTTTT.

The J gene is TRBJ2-1, the V gene TRBV7-2, with TRBD2 matching 8 bases. The CDR3 is 15 residues long. The J segment lost 6 bases and the V segment lost 5 bases, leaving 9 bases of the junction unmatched. Germline V CDR1 and CDR2: SGHTA, FQGNSA. The CDR3 coding sequence is TGTGCCAGCAGCCCTCTTAGGGCGGGGGGCAATGAGCAGTTCTTC. Protein: CASSPLRAGGNEQFF. Drawing the rest from reference TRBV7-2 and TRBJ2-1, the complete variable domain is GAGVSQSPSNKVTEKGKDVELRCDPISGHTALYWYRQSLGQGLEFLIYFQGNSAPDKSGLPSDRFSAERTGGSVSTLTIQRTQQEDSAVYLCASSPLRAGGNEQFFGPGTRLTVL.

The CDR3: CASSFLSGNEQYF. DNA for the CDR3: TGTGCCAGCAGTTTCTTGTCCGGCAACGAGCAGTACTTC. The chain recombines TRBV27 with TRBJ2-7; D is undetermined. The germline V and J ends were trimmed by 3 bases and 5 bases, with 11 bases remaining between them. The CDR3 has 13 amino acids. In germline, CDR1 is MNHEY, CDR2 SMNVEV (reference sequence).

The V call is TRBV7-2, the J call TRBJ2-7; the match to TRBD2 covers 14 bases. V lost 5 bases to trimming and J lost 5 bases; unmatched junction nucleotides: 8. There are 16 residues in the CDR3. CDR1 SGHTA and CDR2 FQGNSA come from the germline V gene. CDR3 sequence reads: CASSPPGLAGAHEQYF. CDR3 coding DNA: TGTGCCAGCAGCCCCCCGGGACTAGCGGGGGCCCACGAGCAGTACTTC.

CDR3 coding DNA: TGTGCCAGTAGTACAGGGGGCAATCAGCCCCAGCATTTT. As protein: CASSTGGNQPQHF. The chain has TRBV19 and TRBJ1-5, with D possibly being TRBD1 (6 bases). Germline V lookup: CDR1 LNHDA, CDR2 SQIVND (reference sequence). The V end lost 4 bases, the J end lost 2 bases, and 6 bases lay between the germline ends. There are 13 residues in the CDR3.

The chain is built from TRBV11-1 and TRBJ1-1; D gene ambiguous. The germline V gene has CDR1 SGHAT and CDR2 FQDESV (reference sequence). V lost 2 bases to trimming and J lost 1 base, with 5 bases between them. This CDR3 is 13 amino acids long. CDR3 residues: CASSLRGNTEAFF. As DNA, the CDR3 is TGTGCCAGCAGCTTACGGGGGAACACTGAAGCTTTCTTT.

CDR3 bases: TGTGCCAGCTCACCACCTTCAGGGTGGAATGAGCAGTTCTTC. This translates into CASSPPSGWNEQFF. V and J are TRBV18 and TRBJ2-1; TRBD1 might be the D (5 bases). This CDR3 is 14 amino acids long. Germline-derived CDR1 and CDR2 are KGHSH and LQKENI. V dropped 0 bases and J dropped 7 bases, with 10 bases sitting between them.

The chain carries TRBV4-3 and TRBJ2-2; D is possibly TRBD2 (5 bases). The CDR3 runs to 17 residues. Trimming took 4 bases from V and 2 from J, leaving 17 bases between them. Germline V gene lookup returns CDR1 LGHNA and CDR2 YSLEER. CDR3 protein: CASSPKRAGFNTGELFF. CDR3 DNA: TGCGCCAGCAGCCCCAAACGGGCGGGTTTTAACACCGGGGAGCTGTTTTTT.

The CDR3 loop is CASSPDSNYGYTF. In nucleotides, the CDR3 is TGTGCCAGCTCCCCGGACAGCAACTATGGCTACACCTTC. This chain joins TRBV6-5 and TRBJ1-2, with D tentatively TRBD1 (6 bases). Germline loops: CDR1 MNHEY, CDR2 SVGAGI. Trimming shortened V by 8 bases and J by 2 bases, and 12 bases separated the two germline ends. This CDR3 comprises 13 residues.

The chain combines TRBV10-3 with TRBJ2-1; D gene uncertain. This CDR3 contains 13 residues. Between the trimmed V and J ends, which lost 2 bases and 5 bases, there was a span of 7 bases. CDR1 and CDR2 from the germline V gene are ENHRY and SYGVKD. The CDR3 bases are TGTGCCATCAGTGAGGAGCGAGACAATGAGCAGTTCTTC. Translation: CAISEERDNEQFF.

The genes are TRBV9 and TRBJ2-7; D is possibly TRBD2 (5 bases). V dropped 2 bases and J dropped 2 bases, with 11 bases sitting between them. This CDR3 spans 14 amino acids. Looked up from germline, CDR1 is SGDLS and CDR2 is YYNGEE. For the CDR3, the DNA is TGTGCCAGCAGCGTGGAGGTCGGGGCCTACGAGCAGTACTTC. Translation gives CASSVEVGAYEQYF.

The chain links TRBV11-2 to TRBJ2-1, with a tentative D call TRBD2 (6 bases). Germline lookup yields CDR1 SGHAT and CDR2 FQNNGV. The CDR3 has 14 amino acids. V was trimmed by 5 bases and J by 2 bases, leaving 10 bases between them. In DNA form, the CDR3 reads TGTGCCAGCAGCAAGAGCGGGCCCTACAATGAGCAGTTCTTC. Translation gives CASSKSGPYNEQFF.

This chain joins TRBV9 and TRBJ1-5; D is ambiguous. The V and J ends lost 3 bases and 6 bases respectively, with 10 bases between them. The CDR3 length is 13 residues. The germline gives CDR1 SGDLS, CDR2 YYNGEE. CDR3 region: CASSADVVQPQHF. Written as DNA, the CDR3 is TGTGCCAGCAGCGCAGACGTTGTTCAGCCCCAGCATTTT.

This chain joins TRBV7-3 and TRBJ2-7, with D possibly being TRBD1 or TRBD2 (5 bases each). Between the trimmed V and J ends, which lost 1 base and 6 bases, there was a span of 13 bases. Germline V gene lookup returns CDR1 SGHTA and CDR2 FQGTGA. The CDR3 sequence is 14 residues long. CDR3 residues: CASSLMGDGREQYF. The CDR3 DNA follows: TGTGCCAGCAGCTTAATGGGGGACGGACGCGAGCAGTACTTC.

The chain has TRBV28 and TRBJ2-1; weak D call: TRBD2 (5 bases). Germline V gives CDR1 MDHEN, CDR2 SYDVKM. Trimming left V 2 bases short and J 3 bases short, with 11 bases between. This CDR3 region has 15 residues. For the CDR3, the DNA is TGTGCCAGCAGTTTACCGGGGTACGGCTACAATGAGCAGTTCTTC. Protein: CASSLPGYGYNEQFF.

The rearrangement links TRBV5-1 to TRBJ1-2; D is unresolved. V lost 6 bases and J 6 bases, leaving 21 bases between the germline ends. The CDR3 length is 15 residues. Germline V gives CDR1 SGHRS, CDR2 YFSETQ. The CDR3 loop is CASKPQGWVEDGYTF. In DNA, the CDR3 is TGCGCCAGCAAACCCCAAGGATGGGTCGAGGATGGCTACACCTTC. The full variable domain, in which reference TRBV5-1 and TRBJ1-2 provide the parts outside the CDR3, is KAGVTQTPRYLIKTRGQQVTLSCSPISGHRSVSWYQQTPGQGLQFLFEYFSETQRNKGNFPGRFSGRQFSNSRSEMNVSTLELGDSALYLCASKPQGWVEDGYTFGSGTRLTVV.

The rearrangement joins TRBV15 to TRBJ2-7, with 7 bases fitting TRBD2. This CDR3 is 15 amino acids long. From germline, CDR1 is LNHNV and CDR2 YYDKDF (reference sequence). V shed 0 bases, J shed 5 bases, and the junction held 7 bases outside the gene matches. CDR3 nucleotide sequence: TGTGCCACCAGCAGAGATTACGGGAGGACCCACGAGCAGTACTTC. Amino acids: CATSRDYGRTHEQYF.

The chain uses TRBV7-9 and TRBJ2-7, with D unclear. There are 12 residues in the CDR3. The V end was cut by 3 bases, the J end by 1 base, with 4 bases between. Germline CDR1 is SEHNR and CDR2 is FQNEAQ (reference sequence). CDR3 loop: CASSFSSYEQYF. DNA of the CDR3: TGTGCCAGCAGCTTTTCTTCCTACGAGCAGTACTTC. The whole variable domain, filled in from reference TRBV7-9 and TRBJ2-7, reads DTGVSQNPRHKITKRGQNVTFRCDPISEHNRLYWYRQTLGQGPEFLTYFQNEAQLEKSRLLSDRFSAERPKGSFSTLEIQRTEQGDSAMYLCASSFSSYEQYFGPGTRLTVT.

The J gene is TRBJ2-1, the V gene TRBV7-9; 9 positions agree with TRBD2. Trimming took 5 bases from V and 10 from J; bases not matched to a gene: 18. Germline V lookup: CDR1 SEHNR, CDR2 FQNEAQ (reference sequence). The CDR3 is 17 amino acids. CDR3 in amino acids: CASSPPRGREGLREQFF. The CDR3 DNA is TGTGCCAGCAGCCCGCCTCGGGGGCGGGAGGGCCTAAGGGAGCAGTTCTTC.

The CDR3 DNA is TGTGCCAGCAGCCCCACGGGGTCTAGCGGAGCCAATGAGCAGTTCTTC. Protein product: CASSPTGSSGANEQFF. The J gene is TRBJ2-1, the V gene TRBV7-2; 7 bases are a match to TRBD2. The germline gives CDR1 SGHTA, CDR2 FQGNSA. This CDR3 has 16 amino acids. J lost 6 bases, V lost 5 bases, and 13 bases had no gene match.

The V gene is TRBV28, the J gene TRBJ1-2; 8 bases align to TRBD1. CDR1 MDHEN and CDR2 SYDVKM come from the germline V gene. With V trimmed by 3 bases and J by 13 bases, 10 bases remained unmatched. The CDR3 covers 13 residues. CDR3 DNA sequence: TGTGCCAGCAGTTTTGGGGACAGGCTGGGAAGCACCTTC. It is translated as CASSFGDRLGSTF.

V and J are TRBV9 and TRBJ2-3; TRBD1 agrees at 7 bases. The CDR3 runs 15 residues. V gave up 0 bases and J gave up 2 bases; unmatched junction bases: 3. Germline V gene lookup returns CDR1 SGDLS and CDR2 YYNGEE. The DNA for the CDR3 is TGTGCCAGCAGCGTAGAGGGGGCCCCCACAGATACGCAGTATTTT. It translates to CASSVEGAPTDTQYF.

The rearrangement links TRBV9 to TRBJ1-2; 10 nucleotides agree with TRBD1. Germline trimming cut 0 bases from V and 3 bases from J; bases unmatched to any gene: 2. The CDR3 is 15 amino acids. Germline V CDR1 and CDR2: SGDLS, YYNGEE. CDR3 nucleotides: TGTGCCAGCAGCGTAGGGACAGGGGGTGACTATGGCTACACCTTC. Encoded protein: CASSVGTGGDYGYTF.

The rearrangement uses TRBV27 and TRBJ2-7, with D perhaps TRBD1 (6 bases). Germline lookup yields CDR1 MNHEY and CDR2 SMNVEV (reference sequence). V shed 7 bases and J shed 0 bases, with 19 bases lying between them. The length of the CDR3 is 16 residues. CDR3 in amino acids: CASTPSQGHHSYEQYF. For the CDR3, the DNA is TGTGCCAGCACCCCCTCCCAGGGGCACCACTCCTACGAGCAGTACTTC.

The chain combines TRBV7-9 with TRBJ2-5, with TRBD2 matching over 14 bases. The CDR3 has 14 residues. V lost 5 bases to trimming and J lost 6 bases; unmatched junction nucleotides: 2. Looked up from germline, CDR1 is SEHNR and CDR2 is FQNEAQ (reference sequence). CDR3 protein: CASSRTSGGKTQYF. The CDR3 DNA reads TGTGCCAGCAGCAGGACTAGCGGGGGGAAGACCCAGTACTTC.

The chain links TRBV6-5 to TRBJ2-1, with 7 bases aligning to TRBD2. The ends lost 6 bases at V and 5 bases at J; junction bases unmatched: 10. CDR1 MNHEY and CDR2 SVGAGI come from the germline V gene. This CDR3 region has 15 residues. CDR3 loop: CASSRLAALNNEQFF. The CDR3 nucleotides read TGTGCCAGCAGCCGCCTAGCGGCTTTGAACAATGAGCAGTTCTTC.